This T cell receptor (beta chain) originates from a study of graft-versus-host responses after intestinal transplantation. On the study more broadly: All of the recipients had induction that used anti-thymocyte globulin, then tacrolimus and steroids for around 3 years.

V dropped 3 bases and J dropped 5; count of bases not matched to a gene: 5. CDR3 length equals 14 residues. The V gene's germline CDR1 is SGHAT and CDR2 FQDESV (reference sequence). TCRdb keeps only in-frame clones here, not all; method: immunoSEQ multiplex PCR. The table shows over 10,000 clones, with approximately 85% occurring only once. Sequencing used PBMCs, obtained after intestinal transplantation. This sequence originates from a human patient who received an intestinal transplant, so some T cells may come from the graft donor. The V call is TRBV11-1, the J call TRBJ1-1, with 8 bases that match TRBD1. Written as DNA, the CDR3 is TGTGCCAGCAGCTTGGGACAGGAGGGGACTGAAGCTTTCTTT. This gives the protein CASSLGQEGTEAFF. Based on the CDR3 plus reference TRBV11-1 and TRBJ1-1, the full variable domain is EAEVAQSPRYKITEKSQAVAFWCDPISGHATLYWYRQILGQGPELLVQFQDESVVDDSQLPKDRFSAERLKGVDSTLKIQPAELGDSAMYLCASSLGQEGTEAFFGQGTRLTVV.